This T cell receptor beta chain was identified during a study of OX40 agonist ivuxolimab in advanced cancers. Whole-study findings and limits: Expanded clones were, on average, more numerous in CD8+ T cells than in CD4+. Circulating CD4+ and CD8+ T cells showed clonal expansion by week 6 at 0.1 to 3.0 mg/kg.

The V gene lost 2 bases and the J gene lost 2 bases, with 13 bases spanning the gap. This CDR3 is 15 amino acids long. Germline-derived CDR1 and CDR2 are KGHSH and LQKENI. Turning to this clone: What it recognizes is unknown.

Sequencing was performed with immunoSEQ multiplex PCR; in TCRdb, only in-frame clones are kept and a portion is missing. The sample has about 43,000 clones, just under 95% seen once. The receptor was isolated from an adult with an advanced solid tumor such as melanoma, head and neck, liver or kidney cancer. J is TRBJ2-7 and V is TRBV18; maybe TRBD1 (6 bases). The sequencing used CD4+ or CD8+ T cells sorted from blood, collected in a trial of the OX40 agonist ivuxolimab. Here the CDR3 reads CASSPGTRGPYEQYF. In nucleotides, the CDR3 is TGTGCCAGCTCACCAGGGACCAGGGGTCCCTACGAGCAGTACTTC.